This entry features one T cell receptor (beta chain) sequence. The length of the CDR3 is 16 residues. Germline assignment: CDR1 MDHEN and CDR2 SYDVKM. The V and J ends lost 7 bases and 7 bases, in that order; junction bases with no gene match: 13. 60 Vbeta and 13 Jbeta primers were used in PCR. The method was immunoSEQ multiplex PCR; TCRdb's version includes in-frame clones alone and lacks a portion of them. Among some 150,000 clones listed, more than 8% were seen once. The data were obtained in a study of cytomegalovirus exposure and HLA in healthy donors. The chain has TRBV28 and TRBJ1-2; 12 bases agree with TRBD1. The clonotype was recovered from a man between 45 and 60 years old in good health and CMV-seronegative. The sample taken for sequencing was PBMCs. CDR3 bases: TGTGCCAGCACCATAACTCTAGGGACAGGGGGCACTGGCTACACCTTC. Encoded protein: CASTITLGTGGTGYTF.